This T cell receptor (beta chain) came from a study of T cells expressing NK-cell markers (dated by TCRdb to the early 2020s). With respect to the entire study: In sorted CD3+CD56+NKG2C+, CD3+CD56+NKG2C- and CD3+CD56-NKG2C+ T-cell subsets from eight or nine donors, TCR beta-chain repertoires were profiled. Among the eight sequenced donors, only one was HCMV-seronegative, while the other seven were HCMV-seropositive. The study sequenced eight donors, all healthy volunteers chosen at random: three men and five women. Illumina HiSeq 2000/2500, MiSeq or NextSeq was used to sequence libraries as 2 x 150 bp reads. What the study reported, not specific to this receptor: Those dominant clonotypes were again the most abundant among CD3+CD56-NKG2C+ cells in a handful of donors, at 28.3-60.1%. Whether the expanded NKG2C-expressing T cell clones were specific for HCMV antigens was left unclear. In several donors, the dominant CD3+CD56+NKG2C+ clonotypes were found to rank among the top 10 CD8+ clonotypes and to make up about 1.0-7.5% of CD8+ T cells.

Sequenced on an Illumina HiSeq 2000. TCR beta cDNA libraries were made by 5'RACE template switching that added a universal primer site and unique molecular identifiers. cDNA synthesis was primed from the TCR beta constant segment, followed by two successive PCR amplification steps. The authors' analysis ran thus. MIGEC was used to demultiplex reads and group reads by UMI, and MiTCR was used to assemble and quantify clonotypes. To remove erroneous sequences, TCR cDNA sequences were retained only when supported by two or more reads. The tcR package was used for downstream repertoire analysis, and clonotypes were matched between fractions using CDR3 nucleotide sequence together with V segment. VDJmatch was used to annotate antigen specificity against VDJdb, with one amino acid substitution allowed in CDR3. TCRdb reprocessed the reads into one record per CDR3 protein sequence, lacking DNA. TCRdb's processing, not the authors' own work, is the source of the V and J calls. The table of this sample itemizes a few hundred thousand distinct CDR3 sequences. In total, the top ten clones hold around 1.4% of the sample.

About this clonotype itself: Its antigen remains undetermined.

HCMV serostatus was determined by detecting HCMV-specific IgG in serum with a commercial ELISA kit. Peripheral blood mononuclear cells were isolated from blood by Ficoll density gradient centrifugation. Inclusive of the bounding cysteine and phenylalanine, the CDR3 is 13 residues long. The DNA sequence is not available. Via the germline V gene, CDR1 is SGHAT and CDR2 FQNNGV. The receptor comes from a woman between 50 and 59 years old in good health. Donor details come from another sample of the same person, matched by shared clones. The rearranged segments are TRBV11-2 and TRBJ1-3. Sequencing was carried out using blood T cells: a sorted CD56 or NKG2C T cell subset, CD4+ or CD8+ T cells, or bulk PBMC T cells (not recorded which). Here the CDR3 is given as CASSLQNGNTIYF.